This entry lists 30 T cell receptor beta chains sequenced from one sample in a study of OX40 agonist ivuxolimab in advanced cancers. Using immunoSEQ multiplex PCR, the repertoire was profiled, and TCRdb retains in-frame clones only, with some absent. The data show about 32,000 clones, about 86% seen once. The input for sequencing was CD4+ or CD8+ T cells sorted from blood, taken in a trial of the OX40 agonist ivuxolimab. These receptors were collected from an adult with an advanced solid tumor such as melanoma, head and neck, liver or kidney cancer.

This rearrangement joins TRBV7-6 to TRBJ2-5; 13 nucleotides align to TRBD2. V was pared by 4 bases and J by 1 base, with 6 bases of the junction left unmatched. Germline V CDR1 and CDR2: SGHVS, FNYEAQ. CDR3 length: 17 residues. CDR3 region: CASSSAGTSGIQETQYF. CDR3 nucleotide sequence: TGTGCCAGCAGCTCCGCTGGGACTAGCGGGATCCAAGAGACCCAGTACTTC.

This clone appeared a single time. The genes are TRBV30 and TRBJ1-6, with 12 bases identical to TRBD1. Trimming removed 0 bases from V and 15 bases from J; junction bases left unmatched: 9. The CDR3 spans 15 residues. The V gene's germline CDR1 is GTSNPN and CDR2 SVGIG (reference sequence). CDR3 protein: CAWSVLRDRGLDLHF. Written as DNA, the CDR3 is TGTGCCTGGAGTGTACTGCGGGACAGGGGGCTGGACCTCCACTTT.

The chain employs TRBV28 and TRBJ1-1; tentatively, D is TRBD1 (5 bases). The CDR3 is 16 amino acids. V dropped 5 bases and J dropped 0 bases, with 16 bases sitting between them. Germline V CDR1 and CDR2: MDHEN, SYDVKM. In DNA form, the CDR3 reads TGTGCCAGCAGTCCTGCATGGGGGGAGTTGAACACTGAAGCTTTCTTT. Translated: CASSPAWGELNTEAFF.

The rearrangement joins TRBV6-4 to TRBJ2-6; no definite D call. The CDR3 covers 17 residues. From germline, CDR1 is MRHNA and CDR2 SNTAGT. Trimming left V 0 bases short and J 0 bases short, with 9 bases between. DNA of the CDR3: TGTGCCAGCAGTGACTCGATTCGGTTCTCTGGGGCCAACGTCCTGACTTTC. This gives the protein CASSDSIRFSGANVLTF.

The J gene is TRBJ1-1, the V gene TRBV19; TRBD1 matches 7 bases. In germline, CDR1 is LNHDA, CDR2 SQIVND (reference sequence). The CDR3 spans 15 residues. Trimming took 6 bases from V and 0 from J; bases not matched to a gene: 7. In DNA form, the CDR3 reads TGTGCCAGTAGCCGGGACAGTAACATGAACACTGAAGCTTTCTTT. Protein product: CASSRDSNMNTEAFF.

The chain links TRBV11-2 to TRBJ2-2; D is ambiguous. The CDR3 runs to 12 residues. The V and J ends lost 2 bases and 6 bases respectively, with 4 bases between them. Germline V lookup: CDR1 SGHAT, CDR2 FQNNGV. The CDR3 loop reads CASSLPPGELFF. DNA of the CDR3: TGTGCCAGCAGCTTACCCCCCGGGGAGCTGTTTTTT. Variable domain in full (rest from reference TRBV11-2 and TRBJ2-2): EAGVAQSPRYKIIEKRQSVAFWCNPISGHATLYWYQQILGQGPKLLIQFQNNGVVDDSQLPKDRFSAERLKGVDSTLKIQPAKLEDSAVYLCASSLPPGELFFGEGSRLTVL.

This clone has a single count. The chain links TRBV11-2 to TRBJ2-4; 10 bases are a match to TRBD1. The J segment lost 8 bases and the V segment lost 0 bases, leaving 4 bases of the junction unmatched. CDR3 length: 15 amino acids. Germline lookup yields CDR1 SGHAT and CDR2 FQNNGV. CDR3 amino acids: CASSLEWDRGYIQYF. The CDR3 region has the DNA TGTGCCAGCAGCTTAGAGTGGGACAGGGGCTACATTCAGTACTTC. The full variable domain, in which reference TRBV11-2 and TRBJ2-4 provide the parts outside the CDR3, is EAGVAQSPRYKIIEKRQSVAFWCNPISGHATLYWYQQILGQGPKLLIQFQNNGVVDDSQLPKDRFSAERLKGVDSTLKIQPAKLEDSAVYLCASSLEWDRGYIQYFGAGTRLSVL.

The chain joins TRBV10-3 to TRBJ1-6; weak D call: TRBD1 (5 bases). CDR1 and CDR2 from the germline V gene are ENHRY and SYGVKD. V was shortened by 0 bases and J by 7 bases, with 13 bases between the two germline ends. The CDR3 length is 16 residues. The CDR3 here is CAISESRDSSNSPLHF. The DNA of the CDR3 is TGTGCCATCAGTGAGTCCCGGGACTCTTCGAATTCACCCCTCCACTTT.

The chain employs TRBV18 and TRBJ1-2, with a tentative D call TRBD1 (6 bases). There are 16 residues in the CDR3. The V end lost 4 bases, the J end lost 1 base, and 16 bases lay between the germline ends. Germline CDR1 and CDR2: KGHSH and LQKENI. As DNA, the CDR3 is TGTGCCAGCTCACACTTAAATCAGGGGAGTAACTATGGCTACACCTTC. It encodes CASSHLNQGSNYGYTF.

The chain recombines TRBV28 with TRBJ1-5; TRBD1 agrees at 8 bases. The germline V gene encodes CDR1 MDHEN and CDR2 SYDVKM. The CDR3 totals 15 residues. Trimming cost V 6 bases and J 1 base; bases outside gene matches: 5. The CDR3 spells CASRMDRVSNQPQHF. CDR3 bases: TGTGCCAGCAGGATGGACAGGGTAAGCAATCAGCCCCAGCATTTT.

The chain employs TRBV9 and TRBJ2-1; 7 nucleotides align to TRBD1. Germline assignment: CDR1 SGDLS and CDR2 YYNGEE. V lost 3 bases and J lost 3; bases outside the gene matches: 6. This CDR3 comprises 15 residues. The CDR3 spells CASSGTGDSYNEQFF. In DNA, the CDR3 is TGTGCCAGCAGCGGGACCGGGGACAGCTACAATGAGCAGTTCTTC.

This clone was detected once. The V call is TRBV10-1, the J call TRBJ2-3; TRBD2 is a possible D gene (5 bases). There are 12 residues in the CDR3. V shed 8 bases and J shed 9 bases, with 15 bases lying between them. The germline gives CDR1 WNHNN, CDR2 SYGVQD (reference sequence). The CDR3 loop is CASSREGDTQYF. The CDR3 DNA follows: TGCGCCAGCTCGAGGGAAGGCGACACGCAGTATTTT.

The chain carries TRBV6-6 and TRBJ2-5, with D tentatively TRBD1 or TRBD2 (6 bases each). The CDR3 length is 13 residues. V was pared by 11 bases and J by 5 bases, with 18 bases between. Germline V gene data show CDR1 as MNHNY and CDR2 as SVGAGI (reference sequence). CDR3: CAATVGGRETQYF. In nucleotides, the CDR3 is TGTGCCGCCACCGTGGGGGGCAGGGAGACCCAGTACTTC.

This CDR3 reads CASSWAGAGADGYTF. The CDR3 nucleotides read TGTGCCAGCAGCTGGGCGGGGGCGGGGGCGGATGGCTACACCTTC. The chain has TRBV5-4 and TRBJ1-2, with D possibly matching TRBD1 (6 bases). Germline assignment: CDR1 SGHNT and CDR2 YYREEE (reference sequence). This CDR3 is built from 15 residues. The V end lost 3 bases, the J end lost 6 bases, and 18 bases lay between the germline ends.

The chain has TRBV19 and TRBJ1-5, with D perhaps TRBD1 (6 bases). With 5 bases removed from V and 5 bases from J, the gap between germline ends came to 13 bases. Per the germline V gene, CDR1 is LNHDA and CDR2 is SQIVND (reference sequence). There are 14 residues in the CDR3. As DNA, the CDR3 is TGTGCCAGTAGTGGGGGGGCTGGGTATCAGCCCCAGCATTTT. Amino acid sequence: CASSGGAGYQPQHF.

For the CDR3, the DNA is TGTGCCAGCCGGGTGAGCTCTGGGGCCAACGTCCTGACTTTC. Its translation is CASRVSSGANVLTF. The chain carries TRBV6-6 and TRBJ2-6; D not certain. V was cut by 8 bases and J by 0 bases, with 8 bases left in between. The germline V gene encodes CDR1 MNHNY and CDR2 SVGAGI (reference sequence). The CDR3 has 14 amino acids.

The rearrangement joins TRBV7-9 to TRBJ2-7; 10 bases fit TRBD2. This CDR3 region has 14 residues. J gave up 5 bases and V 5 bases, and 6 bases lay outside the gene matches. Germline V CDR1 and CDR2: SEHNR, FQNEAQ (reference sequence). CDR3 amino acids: CASSHPSGSNEQYF. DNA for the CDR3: TGTGCCAGCAGCCACCCTAGCGGGAGTAACGAGCAGTACTTC. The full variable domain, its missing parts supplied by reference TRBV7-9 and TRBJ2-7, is DTGVSQNPRHKITKRGQNVTFRCDPISEHNRLYWYRQTLGQGPEFLTYFQNEAQLEKSRLLSDRFSAERPKGSFSTLEIQRTEQGDSAMYLCASSHPSGSNEQYFGPGTRLTVT.

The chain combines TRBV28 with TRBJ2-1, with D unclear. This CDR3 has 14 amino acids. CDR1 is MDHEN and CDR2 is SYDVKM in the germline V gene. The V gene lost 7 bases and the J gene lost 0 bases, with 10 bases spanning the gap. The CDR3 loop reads CASTRGYSYNEQFF. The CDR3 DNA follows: TGTGCCAGCACGCGCGGATACTCCTACAATGAGCAGTTCTTC.

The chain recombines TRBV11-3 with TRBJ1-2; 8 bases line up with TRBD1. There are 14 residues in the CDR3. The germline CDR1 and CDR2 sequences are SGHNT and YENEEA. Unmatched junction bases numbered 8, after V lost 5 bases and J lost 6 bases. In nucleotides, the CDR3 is TGTGCCAGCAGCGCAGGCTACAGGGGGGATGGCTACACCTTC. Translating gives CASSAGYRGDGYTF. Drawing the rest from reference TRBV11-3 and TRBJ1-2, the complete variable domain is EAGVVQSPRYKIIEKKQPVAFWCNPISGHNTLYWYLQNLGQGPELLIRYENEEAVDDSQLPKDRFSAERLKGVDSTLKIQPAELGDSAVYLCASSAGYRGDGYTFGSGTRLTVV.

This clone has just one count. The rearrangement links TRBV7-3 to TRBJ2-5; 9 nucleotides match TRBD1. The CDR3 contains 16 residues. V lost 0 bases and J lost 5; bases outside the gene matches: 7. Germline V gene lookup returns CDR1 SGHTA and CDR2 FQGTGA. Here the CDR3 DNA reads TGTGCCAGCAGCTTAACGAGAACAGGGGGCTCGGAGACCCAGTACTTC. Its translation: CASSLTRTGGSETQYF.

DNA of the CDR3: TGTGCCAGCAGCTCGGAGGGGGACTACGAGCAGTACTTC. This gives the protein CASSSEGDYEQYF. V gene TRBV6-5 combines with J gene TRBJ2-7; the D gene could be TRBD1 or TRBD2 (6 bases each). V was shortened by 6 bases and J by 3 bases, with 12 bases between the two germline ends. Germline V CDR1 and CDR2: MNHEY, SVGAGI. The CDR3 is 13 residues long.

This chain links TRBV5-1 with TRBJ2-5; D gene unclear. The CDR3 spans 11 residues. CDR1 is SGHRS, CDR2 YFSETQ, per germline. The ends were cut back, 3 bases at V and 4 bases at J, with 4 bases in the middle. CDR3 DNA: TGCGCCAGCAGCTCGTCAGAGACCCAGTACTTC. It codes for CASSSSETQYF.

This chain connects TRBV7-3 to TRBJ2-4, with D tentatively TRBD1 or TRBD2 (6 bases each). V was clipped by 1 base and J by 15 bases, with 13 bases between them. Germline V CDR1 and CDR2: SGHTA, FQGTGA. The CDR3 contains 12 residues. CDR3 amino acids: CASSLNEGDLYF. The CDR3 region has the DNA TGTGCCAGCAGCTTAAACGAGGGGGACTTGTACTTC.

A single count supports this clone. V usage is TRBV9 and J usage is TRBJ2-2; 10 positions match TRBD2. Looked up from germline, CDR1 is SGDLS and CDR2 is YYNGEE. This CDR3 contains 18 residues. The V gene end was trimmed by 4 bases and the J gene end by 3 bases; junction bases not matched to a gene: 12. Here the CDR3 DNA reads TGTGCCAGCAGCATTCCTATAGCGGGAGGCCTCCACACCGGGGAGCTGTTTTTT. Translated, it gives CASSIPIAGGLHTGELFF.

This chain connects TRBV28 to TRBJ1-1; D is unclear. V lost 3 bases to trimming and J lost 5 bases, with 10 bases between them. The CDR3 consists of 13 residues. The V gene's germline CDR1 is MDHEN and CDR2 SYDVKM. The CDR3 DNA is TGTGCCAGCAGTTTGCAAAGAAGGACTGAAGCTTTCTTT. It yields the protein CASSLQRRTEAFF.

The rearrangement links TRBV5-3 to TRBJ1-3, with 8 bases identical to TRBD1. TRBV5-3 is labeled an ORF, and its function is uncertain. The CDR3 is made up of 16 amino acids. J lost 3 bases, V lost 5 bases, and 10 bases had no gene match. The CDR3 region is CARRSPDRAGGNTIYF. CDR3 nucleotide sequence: TGTGCCAGAAGAAGCCCGGACAGGGCAGGTGGAAACACCATATATTTT.

CDR3 nucleotides: TGTGCCTGGAGAGGGGGCGCGATGCCGTCCACTGAAGCTTTCTTT. Translation: CAWRGGAMPSTEAFF. The rearrangement joins TRBV30 to TRBJ1-1; the match to TRBD1 covers 7 bases. This CDR3 region has 15 residues. Germline V gives CDR1 GTSNPN, CDR2 SVGIG (reference sequence). The V and J ends lost 3 bases and 4 bases, in that order; junction bases with no gene match: 11.

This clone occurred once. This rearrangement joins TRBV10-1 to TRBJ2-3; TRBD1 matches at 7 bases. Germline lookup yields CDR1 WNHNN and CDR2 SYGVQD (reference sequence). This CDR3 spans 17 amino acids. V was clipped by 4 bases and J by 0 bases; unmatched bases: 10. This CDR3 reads CASSGHRDSTSTDTQYF. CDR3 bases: TGCGCCAGCAGTGGTCATAGGGACAGCACTAGCACAGATACGCAGTATTTT.

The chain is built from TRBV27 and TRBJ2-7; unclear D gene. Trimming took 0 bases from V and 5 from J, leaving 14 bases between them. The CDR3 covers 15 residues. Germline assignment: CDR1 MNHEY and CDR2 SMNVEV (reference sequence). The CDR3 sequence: CASSLSGSLLDEQYF. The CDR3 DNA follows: TGTGCCAGCAGTTTATCGGGGTCCCTTTTGGACGAGCAGTACTTC.

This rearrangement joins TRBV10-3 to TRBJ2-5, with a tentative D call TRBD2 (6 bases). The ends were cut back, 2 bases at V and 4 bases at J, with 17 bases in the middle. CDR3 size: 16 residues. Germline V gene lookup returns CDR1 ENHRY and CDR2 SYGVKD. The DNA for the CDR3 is TGTGCCATCAGTGAGACCGGTGGCGGGACCGGAGAGACCCAGTACTTC. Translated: CAISETGGGTGETQYF.